The 24 T cell receptor beta chains listed next were all sequenced from one sample in a study of cytomegalovirus exposure and HLA in healthy donors. The PCR was carried out with 60 Vbeta primers and 13 Jbeta primers. This table comes from immunoSEQ multiplex PCR, and its TCRdb copy is limited to in-frame clones, with some not included. The sample carries hundreds of thousands of clones, around 89% recorded once. What was sequenced was PBMCs. All receptors come from a woman between 18 and 29 years old in good health and CMV-seronegative.

The genes are TRBV10-2 and TRBJ1-2; the D gene is possibly TRBD1 (5 bases). In germline, CDR1 is WSHSY, CDR2 SAAADI. Trimming cost V 0 bases and J 4 bases, with 9 bases left between them. The length of the CDR3 is 14 residues. The CDR3 here is CASSESEGRYGYTF. The CDR3 DNA follows: TGCGCCAGCAGTGAGTCGGAGGGGCGCTATGGCTACACCTTC.

CDR3 in amino acids: CASSPNLNTEAFF. Here the CDR3 DNA reads TGCGCCAGCAGTCCTAACTTGAACACTGAAGCTTTCTTT. The chain has TRBV10-1 and TRBJ1-1; D unresolved. V lost 5 bases and J 0 bases, leaving 7 bases between the germline ends. The length of the CDR3 is 13 residues. CDR1 is WNHNN and CDR2 is SYGVQD in the germline V gene (reference sequence).

The chain couples TRBV7-8 to TRBJ2-5; the D gene is possibly TRBD2 (6 bases). The CDR3 is 17 residues long. Trimming took 4 bases from V and 5 from J, leaving 23 bases between them. Germline-derived CDR1 and CDR2 are SGHVS and FQNEAQ. The DNA of the CDR3 is TGTGCCAGCAGCTACCGAACCCTATCTACTAGCCGGGAGACCCAGTACTTC. It specifies CASSYRTLSTSRETQYF.

The rearrangement uses TRBV10-3 and TRBJ1-5; 9 bases match TRBD1. The CDR3 has 15 residues. CDR1 ENHRY and CDR2 SYGVKD come from the germline V gene. V shed 3 bases and J 7 bases; nucleotides not matched to a gene: 7. The CDR3 loop reads CAISETDRGIQPQHF. The CDR3 bases are TGTGCCATCAGTGAAACCGACAGGGGGATACAGCCCCAGCATTTT.

The CDR3 sequence is CASSHPGEGNEQFF. DNA for the CDR3: TGTGCCAGCAGCCACCCAGGAGAGGGCAATGAGCAGTTCTTC. V gene TRBV4-2 combines with J gene TRBJ2-1; a possible D gene is TRBD2 (5 bases). Germline loops: CDR1 LGHNA, CDR2 YNFKEQ. V was trimmed by 3 bases and J by 6 bases, leaving 12 bases between them. The CDR3 length is 14 residues.

This chain links TRBV4-1 with TRBJ1-1; no firm D call. Germline-derived CDR1 and CDR2 are MGHRA and YSYEKL. The CDR3 is made up of 14 amino acids. Between the trimmed V and J ends, which lost 0 bases and 0 bases, there was a span of 5 bases. The DNA of the CDR3 is TGCGCCAGCAGCCAAGATCCCATGAACACTGAAGCTTTCTTT. Its translation: CASSQDPMNTEAFF.

The genes are TRBV7-9 and TRBJ1-1; 8 bases map to TRBD1. The CDR3 spans 15 residues. Trimming took 4 bases from V and 1 from J; bases not matched to a gene: 5. Germline V gives CDR1 SEHNR, CDR2 FQNEAQ (reference sequence). CDR3 amino acids: CASSSHRGSNTEAFF. DNA for the CDR3: TGTGCCAGCAGCTCCCACAGGGGGTCGAACACTGAAGCTTTCTTT. The variable domain in full, with the rest retrieved from reference TRBV7-9 and TRBJ1-1, is DTGVSQNPRHKITKRGQNVTFRCDPISEHNRLYWYRQTLGQGPEFLTYFQNEAQLEKSRLLSDRFSAERPKGSFSTLEIQRTEQGDSAMYLCASSSHRGSNTEAFFGQGTRLTVV.

This clone has a handful of counts. The CDR3 protein is CAIGKRENKTYNEQFF. Here the CDR3 DNA reads TGTGCCATCGGTAAGCGGGAGAATAAGACCTACAATGAGCAGTTCTTC. The chain has TRBV10-3 and TRBJ2-1; 8 bases fit TRBD2. This CDR3 spans 16 amino acids. Germline CDR1 is ENHRY and CDR2 is SYGVKD. With 8 bases clipped from V and 2 bases from J, the junction kept 11 bases outside the gene matches.

The genes are TRBV6-1 and TRBJ1-2, with D hard to call. The CDR3 runs to 13 residues. Germline V lookup: CDR1 MNHNS, CDR2 SASEGT. V was cut by 8 bases and J by 0 bases, with 10 bases left in between. The CDR3 spells CASGPLANYGYTF. The CDR3 DNA reads TGTGCCAGCGGCCCGCTAGCTAACTATGGCTACACCTTC.

This clone was picked up one time. The rearrangement links TRBV9 to TRBJ2-1, with D maybe TRBD1 (5 bases). This CDR3 is 13 amino acids long. Trimming stripped 5 bases from V and 4 bases from J, with 10 bases between. The germline V gene encodes CDR1 SGDLS and CDR2 YYNGEE. This CDR3 is CASSRQPYNEQFF. CDR3 nucleotide sequence: TGTGCCAGCAGTAGACAGCCATACAATGAGCAGTTCTTC.

This clone has only a few counts. The chain joins TRBV19 to TRBJ1-1; D is possibly TRBD1 (6 bases). CDR3 size: 14 residues. V lost 8 bases and J lost 4, with 17 bases in between. CDR1 is LNHDA and CDR2 is SQIVND in the germline V gene (reference sequence). The CDR3 loop reads CASEMGEGGTEAFF. CDR3 in DNA: TGTGCCAGTGAAATGGGGGAGGGGGGCACTGAAGCTTTCTTT.

The V gene is TRBV6-6, the J gene TRBJ2-7; TRBD2 aligns across 8 bases. Per the germline V gene, CDR1 is MNHNY and CDR2 is SVGAGI (reference sequence). The length of the CDR3 is 15 residues. V trimming: 6 bases; J trimming: 3 bases; junction bases outside the gene matches: 10. CDR3 protein: CASSPQGLEYYEQYF. For the CDR3, the DNA is TGTGCCAGCAGCCCCCAGGGACTAGAGTACTACGAGCAGTACTTC.

The rearrangement links TRBV5-1 to TRBJ2-5; 8 bases align to TRBD2. The CDR3 consists of 14 residues. The V segment lost 4 bases and the J segment 5 bases; nucleotides outside the gene matches: 7. Germline CDR1 reads SGHRS; CDR2 reads YFSETQ. The CDR3 loop reads CASSMRGDKETQYF. The CDR3 DNA sequence: TGCGCCAGCAGCATGCGGGGGGACAAGGAGACCCAGTACTTC.

The V call is TRBV4-1, the J call TRBJ1-1, with TRBD1 identical over 8 bases. With 1 base clipped from V and 6 bases from J, the junction kept 4 bases outside the gene matches. There are 14 residues in the CDR3. In germline, CDR1 is MGHRA, CDR2 YSYEKL. The CDR3 loop is CASSQGTGPSEAFF. The CDR3, as DNA: TGCGCCAGCAGCCAAGGGACAGGGCCTTCTGAAGCTTTCTTT.

This chain uses TRBV4-1 with TRBJ2-2, with a tentative D call TRBD1 (5 bases). V shed 0 bases and J shed 4 bases, with 12 bases lying between them. Germline CDR1 reads MGHRA; CDR2 reads YSYEKL. This CDR3 is built from 16 residues. CDR3 loop: CASSQEGVGPTGELFF. Here the CDR3 DNA reads TGCGCCAGCAGCCAAGAAGGGGTCGGCCCCACCGGGGAGCTGTTTTTT.

This chain links TRBV4-1 with TRBJ1-4; perhaps TRBD1 as D (5 bases). Trimming removed 2 bases at V and 8 bases at J, with 15 bases between. The CDR3 consists of 15 residues. Germline V gives CDR1 MGHRA, CDR2 YSYEKL. The CDR3 spells CASSQTGTKGEKLFF. The CDR3 DNA is TGCGCCAGCAGCCAAACTGGGACTAAGGGGGAAAAACTGTTTTTT.

This chain uses TRBV20-1 with TRBJ2-5; TRBD2 is a possible D gene (5 bases). Germline loops: CDR1 DFQATT, CDR2 SNEGSKA (reference sequence). The CDR3 is 11 amino acids. The CDR3 coding sequence is TGCGGAGGCGTAGAAAGGGAGACCCAGTACTTC. Protein sequence: CGGVERETQYF.

This rearrangement joins TRBV6-5 to TRBJ1-5; D not resolved. Germline V lookup: CDR1 MNHEY, CDR2 SVGAGI. This CDR3 has 13 amino acids. Trimming took off 0 bases at V and 7 bases at J, with 7 bases between the two ends. The CDR3 coding sequence is TGTGCCAGCAGTTACTCCGAGGGACAGCCCCAGCATTTT. This translates into CASSYSEGQPQHF.

As regards this clone: The DNA is omitted, as the CDR3 cannot be located on it reliably, and the CDR3 follows TCRdb's listing. The chain links TRBV7-9 to TRBJ1-2; the table calls TRBD1, which could not be checked here. The CDR3 has 12 residues if both end residues are counted. CDR1 and CDR2 from the germline V gene are SEHNR and FQNEAQ (reference sequence). CDR3 amino acids: CASSPDVPGYTF.

This clone was detected once. This chain uses TRBV2 with TRBJ1-5; D possibly corresponds to TRBD1 (6 bases). The CDR3 is 16 amino acids. Germline loops: CDR1 SNHLY, CDR2 FYNNEI. Trimming stripped 6 bases from V and 5 bases from J, with 20 bases between. The CDR3 sequence is CASSSISGGAYQPQHF. The CDR3 DNA follows: TGTGCCAGCAGCAGCATTTCTGGGGGCGCATATCAGCCCCAGCATTTT.

The chain employs TRBV21-1 and TRBJ2-7; the table's D call, TRBD2, was not checked against the DNA. TRBV21-1 is an annotated pseudogene. There are 13 residues in the CDR3. The CDR3 DNA reads TGTGCCAGCAGCGCGAGGCAGACCTACGAGCAGTACTTC. Translation gives CASSARQTYEQYF.

J is TRBJ2-1 and V is TRBV6-5, with 9 bases aligning to TRBD2. With V trimmed by 6 bases and J by 9 bases, 9 bases remained unmatched. Germline V gene sequence: CDR1 MNHEY, CDR2 SVGAGI. The length of the CDR3 is 14 residues. The CDR3 sequence is CASRRTSAGSEQFF. As DNA, the CDR3 is TGTGCCAGCAGAAGGACTAGCGCAGGGAGTGAGCAGTTCTTC.

V gene TRBV7-6 combines with J gene TRBJ2-3; the match to TRBD2 covers 8 bases. V gave up 0 bases and J gave up 1 base; unmatched junction bases: 3. The CDR3 extends over 16 amino acids. The V gene's germline CDR1 is SGHVS and CDR2 FNYEAQ. This CDR3 reads CASSLAGRGGTDTQYF. CDR3 DNA sequence: TGTGCCAGCAGCTTAGCGGGGCGGGGGGGCACAGATACGCAGTATTTT.

V usage is TRBV30 and J usage is TRBJ1-5; no definite D call. This CDR3 region has 13 residues. CDR1 GTSNPN and CDR2 SVGIG come from the germline V gene (reference sequence). V shed 2 bases and J shed 5 bases, with 10 bases lying between them. This CDR3 is CAWSQDRHQPQHF. Here the CDR3 DNA reads TGTGCCTGGAGTCAGGATAGACATCAGCCCCAGCATTTT.